These 4 T cell receptor beta chains originate from one sample sequenced in a study of cytomegalovirus exposure and HLA in healthy donors. It was with 60 Vbeta and 13 Jbeta primers that the PCR ran. Sequencing was performed with immunoSEQ multiplex PCR; in TCRdb, only in-frame clones are kept and a portion is missing. The sample includes about 130,000 clones, approximately 80% seen only once; the top ten take 2.5% to 3.5%. The sequencing sample was made of PBMCs. Every receptor here comes from a man in his forties in good health and CMV-seronegative.

The rearrangement uses TRBV6-1 and TRBJ2-5; 8 positions match TRBD2. V lost 2 bases, J lost 5 bases, and 10 bases stayed unmatched. The V gene's germline CDR1 is MNHNS and CDR2 SASEGT. The CDR3 has 16 amino acids. The CDR3 region is CASSEHAGGTLETQYF. The CDR3 DNA follows: TGTGCCAGCAGTGAACACGCGGGGGGCACGTTGGAGACCCAGTACTTC.

The rearrangement uses TRBV18 and TRBJ2-7, with D perhaps matching TRBD1 (7 bases). The V end lost 3 bases, the J end lost 4 bases, and 13 bases lay between the germline ends. Germline V lookup: CDR1 KGHSH, CDR2 LQKENI. The CDR3 sequence is 14 residues long. CDR3 DNA: TGTGCCAGCTCACCGAGGGCAGGGGGGTACGAGCAGTACTTC. Protein product: CASSPRAGGYEQYF.

The J gene is TRBJ2-3, the V gene TRBV2; TRBD2 matches at 7 bases. V shed 1 base and J 1 base; nucleotides not matched to a gene: 5. Germline V gene data show CDR1 as SNHLY and CDR2 as FYNNEI. The CDR3 loop spans 16 amino acids. Written as DNA, the CDR3 is TGTGCCAGCAGTGAAGGGGACTACCTTGGCACAGATACGCAGTATTTT. This sequence encodes CASSEGDYLGTDTQYF.

The CDR3 sequence is CASSLKTDSYEQYF. The CDR3 coding sequence is TGTGCCAGCAGCTTGAAAACGGACAGCTACGAGCAGTACTTC. V and J are TRBV5-4 and TRBJ2-7, with D tentatively TRBD1 (6 bases). Trimming removed 1 base from V and 3 bases from J, with 11 bases in between. Germline CDR1 SGHNT, CDR2 YYREEE (reference sequence). This CDR3 has 14 amino acids.